This note documents a single T cell receptor beta chain sequence. Its antigen is currently unknown. Given the absence of the conserved phenylalanine or tryptophan at the CDR3 end, a read error is likely. The limits of the CDR3 on the DNA are not certain, so only TCRdb's listed CDR3 is given. The template for TCR beta VDJ and CDR3 sequence profiling was genomic DNA. TCRdb re-derived calls from the reads in MiXCR, one entry per CDR3 protein. The table includes about 400,000 distinct CDR3 sequences, 65% to 75% detected once. The entry originates in a study of CD8+CD57+ T cells in acquired aplastic anemia. Study summary: Mean DNA quantity obtained from sorted CD4+ and CD8+ cells was 3 to 4 ug. Healthy donors had, on average, roughly 9.8 million reads for their CD4+ cells. Findings and limits, study-wide: The study identified more than 25 CD8+ CDR3 sequences shared by patients and controls.

The CDR3 is made up of 13 amino acids, end residues included. Germline values: CDR1 SGHTA, CDR2 FQGTGA. The gene calls are TRBV7-3 and TRBJ1-2; no DNA check was done on the table's D call, TRBD1. Input material: sorted CD4+, CD8+, or CD8+CD57+ T cells (not recorded which) from PBMCs. The TCR originated in a human donor in good health, serving as a control. This CDR3 reads CASSLAGQVLEQY.